The 9 T cell receptor beta chains reported below all come from one sample, sequenced in a study of blood T cells in healthy people across ages. The authors ran a second PCR of roughly 7 to 11 cycles using a sample-barcoded 5' primer and a J-beta primer mix. One entry per CDR3 protein, called by TCRdb with MiXCR from the 5' RACE reads. The data show 650,000 to 1,000,000 distinct CDR3 sequences, 35% to 40% seen once. Input material: blood. The source is a man younger than 35 in good health.

This clonotype was recorded a few times. The rearrangement joins TRBV11-1 to TRBJ2-5; the D gene could be TRBD1 or TRBD2 (6 bases each). Germline V gene sequence: CDR1 SGHAT, CDR2 FQDESV (reference sequence). This CDR3 spans 14 amino acids. Trimming cost V 5 bases and J 3 bases, with 13 bases left between them. CDR3 region: CASSPRDNEETQYF. The DNA of the CDR3 is TGTGCCAGCAGCCCGCGGGACAACGAAGAGACCCAGTACTTC.

The CDR3 loop reads CASSTLAYERYF. CDR3 DNA sequence: TGTGCCAGCAGTACACTAGCCTACGAGCGGTACTTC. The chain employs TRBV28 and TRBJ2-4, with a possible D match to TRBD2 (6 bases). In germline, CDR1 is MDHEN, CDR2 SYDVKM. The CDR3 has 12 residues. Trimming took 5 bases from V and 15 from J, leaving 17 bases between them.

The V gene is TRBV7-2, the J gene TRBJ1-5; D is ambiguous. Germline-derived CDR1 and CDR2 are SGHTA and FQGNSA. This CDR3 spans 15 amino acids. Trimming shortened V by 2 bases and J by 0 bases, and 8 bases separated the two germline ends. CDR3 in amino acids: CASSLYSNSNQPQHF. In DNA form, the CDR3 reads TGTGCCAGCAGCTTATACTCGAATAGCAATCAGCCCCAGCATTTT.

This clonotype was found many times. The chain employs TRBV12-3 or TRBV12-4 and TRBJ2-3; D not resolved. This CDR3 is 19 amino acids long. The germline V and J ends were trimmed by 3 bases and 3 bases, with 25 bases remaining between them. CDR3 coding DNA: TGTGCCAGCAGTTTGCGGTGGGGTTCACGGAATCCTGCTACAGATACGCAGTATTTT. Translated: CASSLRWGSRNPATDTQYF.

J is TRBJ1-2 and V is TRBV4-1; 11 bases line up with TRBD1. The CDR3 has 18 amino acids. Trimming removed 2 bases from V and 6 bases from J; junction bases left unmatched: 14. Germline V gene sequence: CDR1 MGHRA, CDR2 YSYEKL. CDR3 DNA sequence: TGCGCCAGCAGCCAACCCCGGGACAGGGGGAGGGATTGGAATGGCTACACCTTC. Its protein is CASSQPRDRGRDWNGYTF.

The chain recombines TRBV6-1 with TRBJ1-2, with D possibly TRBD1 on 6 matching bases. The CDR3 is 14 amino acids. Germline-derived CDR1 and CDR2 are MNHNS and SASEGT. V lost 6 bases, J lost 8 bases, and 19 bases lay in between. This CDR3 is CASREPEDSLGYTF. CDR3 coding DNA: TGTGCCAGCAGGGAGCCCGAGGACAGCTTAGGCTACACCTTC.

The V call is TRBV3-1, the J call TRBJ2-7, with 11 bases identical to TRBD2. Trimming at V came to 6 bases and at J to 7 bases, leaving 14 bases not matched to a gene. CDR3 length equals 16 residues. Germline assignment: CDR1 LGHDT and CDR2 YNNKEL (reference sequence). The CDR3 DNA reads TGTGCCAGCAGGCTTAGCGGGGGGGGCTCCTACAATGAGCAGTACTTC. Amino acid sequence: CASRLSGGGSYNEQYF.

This clonotype was seen more than once but under ten times. The rearrangement links TRBV6-2 or TRBV6-3 to TRBJ2-1; D gene uncertain. TRBJ2-7 explains the end of the DNA better; the J call may be wrong. Per germline, CDR1 MNHEY and CDR2 SVGEGT. This CDR3 is built from 11 residues. The DNA for the CDR3 is TGTGCCAGCAGCCAGATCCATGAGCAGTACTTC. This encodes CASSQIHEQYF.

This clonotype has only a few counts. The rearrangement links TRBV2 to TRBJ2-5, with 7 bases matching TRBD1. V lost 8 bases, J lost 11 bases, and 17 bases stayed unmatched. CDR1 and CDR2 (germline): SNHLY, FYNNEI. This CDR3 is built from 14 residues. CDR3 protein: CASERDSSYNEQYF. CDR3 nucleotide sequence: TGTGCCAGCGAAAGGGACAGCAGTTACAATGAGCAGTACTTC. The full variable domain, with the rest looked up from reference TRBV2 and TRBJ2-5, is EPEVTQTPSHQVTQMGQEVILRCVPISNHLYFYWYRQILGQKVEFLVSFYNNEISEKSEIFDDQFSVERPDGSNFTLKIRSTKLEDSAMYFCASERDSSYNEQYFGPGTRLLVL.